This T cell receptor (beta chain) derives from a study of cytomegalovirus exposure and HLA in healthy donors (dated by TCRdb to about 2017). Background on the whole study: An earlier analysis of some 550 of the donors reported about 250 Gb of sequence data and roughly 110 million unique TCR beta sequences from some 180 million T cells. An early release covering about 600 HLA-typed donors comprised 300 to 350 gigabases of sequencing data and around 80 million unique TCR sequences. The genetic ancestry cluster associated with self-reported Caucasian donors included about four fifths of the roughly 390 genotyped donors. The aim of the study was to test whether cataloging public T cell receptors could identify signatures of past pathogen exposure. The T cell repertoires of 666 subjects were profiled by immunosequencing and related to cytomegalovirus serostatus. Besides the first cohort of 666 subjects, a separate validation cohort made up of roughly 120 different subjects was used. High-throughput TCR immunosequencing, statistical association of individual TCRs with disease status, and machine learning were combined to predict cytomegalovirus infection status. To study patterns of TCR occurrence, a later analysis re-analyzed previously published TCR beta repertoires from under 750 donors and added high-resolution HLA genotyping. Rather than using new phenotypic data, the later analysis identified candidate immune exposures from TCR beta sequences and from how often those sequences occurred across donors. In an earlier analysis of over 550 of the donors, high-throughput TCR beta sequencing was used to judge whether each TCR beta V gene segment behaved as functional or pseudogenic. Donor age, sex, ethnicity and CMV serostatus were compiled together with the repertoire data. Genome-wide SNP genotypes for about three fifths of the roughly 670 donors were used in a later genetic analysis, which treated that subset as a discovery cohort. All discovery cohort repertoires had been generated using a single sequencing platform. Both class I and class II loci were covered by HLA typing, at four-digit resolution. Typing coverage varied by locus: about 620-640 donors for A, B, C, DRB1 and DQB1; roughly 500 for DQA1; 606 for DPA1; 450 to 480 for DPB1. Roughly five DR-DQ haplotypes were handled as single units for association and clustering because linkage in the cohort was strong. Across 300 to 500 genotyped donors of the cohort, an average of approximately 240,000 unique TCR beta nucleotide sequences per donor were sequenced, and about a sixth of those sequences were non-productive.

The cohort was made up of 666 healthy bone marrow donors. Cohort members were all nominally healthy when sampled, although unrecorded immune exposures were likely present. The donor was CMV seronegative and was included in the group of a few hundred seronegative cohort members. Each donor provided a peripheral blood sample, and peripheral blood mononuclear cells were used for TCR beta sequencing. Genomic DNA was extracted from the blood cell samples with the Qiagen DNeasy Blood Extraction Kit. Receptors were amplified or captured by the immunoSEQ multiplex PCR assay. For the multiplex PCR, a mixture combining 60 forward primers for TCR Vbeta segments and 13 reverse primers for TCR Jbeta segments was used. Amplification of the CDR3 region of rearranged TCR beta genes was performed with a multiplex PCR assay on genomic DNA. The Illumina HiSeq System was used to sequence the amplified TCR beta libraries as 87-base-pair reads. As for the original processing: Across the 670 or so repertoires, a later analysis counted 78 million or so unique TCR beta chains, roughly 11 million of which were shared by at least two donors. Raw reads were error-corrected and collapsed into unique sequences by a nearest-neighbor algorithm in which closely related sequences were merged to remove PCR and sequencing errors. Alignment of CDR3 sequences to IMGT reference sequences was used to assign V, D and J gene segments. For a sequence to be retained, at least a six-nucleotide match to both a V gene segment and a J gene segment was required. A rearrangement was called productive if the CDR3 had no stop codons and remained in frame with V and J, and every other rearrangement was called non-productive. Following IMGT convention, CDR3 was defined as the stretch from the second conserved V-encoded cysteine up to the conserved J-encoded phenylalanine. The earlier analysis of around 640 of the donors excluded sequences that lacked an unambiguous match to a single V gene segment. An earlier analysis of fewer than 650 of the donors classified V segments as functional when productive rearrangements were above 56.7% and as segregating when the standard deviation between donors was above 5%. A statistical classification framework was built for diagnosing cytomegalovirus status from the catalog of TCR beta chain sequences. V and J gene assignment, in a later analysis, came from comparing TCR nucleotide sequences with IMGT/GENE-DB human TR gene sequences. In a later analysis, CDR3 sequences and most-parsimonious VDJ recombination scenarios were assigned using the TCRdist pipeline. In a later analysis, each TCR beta chain was defined by its CDR3 amino acid sequence together with its V-gene family, and reads lacking a unique V-gene family were excluded. A later analysis removed several hundred highly shared, low-generation-probability nucleotide sequences to deal with suspected cross-contamination and a sequencing artifact. In a later analysis, a clonal expansion index for each public chain was calculated from normalized within-repertoire ranks of inferred template counts. In a later analysis, generation probabilities were computed using a VDJ recombination model fitted to out-of-frame rearrangements, and the results were checked against IGoR. In a later analysis, TCR-TCR, TCR-HLA and TCR-CMV co-occurrence was scored with hypergeometric tests, and a repertoire-size bias correction was applied to TCR pairs. To estimate false discovery rates, a later analysis permuted the HLA or CMV assignments 20 times. In a later analysis, co-occurring TCRs were grouped using DBSCAN, with TCRdist sequence similarity added in when clustering inside HLA-allele-positive subsets. Repertoires with fewer than 30,000 or more than 120,000 public chains, plus five repertoires with anomalous nucleotide sharing, were excluded from co-occurrence clustering. TCRdb took over this immuneACCESS table, retaining in-frame rearrangements with V and J assigned. Such tables are incomplete; in checked studies, under half of the missing clones stem from an unresolved V gene, and the remainder is unexplained. That table furnishes V, J and clone size, whereas the DNA furnished D and trimming. The sample profile shows 110,000 to 150,000 clones; roughly four fifths of them were found once. The leading ten clones occupy 6.5% to 9% of the sample.

V trim: 2 bases; J trim: 6 bases; unmatched bases: 4. CDR3 length: 15 amino acids, cysteine to phenylalanine. Only the CDR3 part of the read is kept: 45 bases, read in frame from the first base. In the germline V gene (reference sequence), CDR1 corresponds to LNHNV and CDR2 to YYDKDF. On the study overall, not on this receptor specifically: V-gene and J-gene trimming of TCR beta chains was associated with a missense DCLRE1C variant in a later genetic analysis, and the association was replicated in an independent cohort. Across donors, most TCR sequences were observed very rarely, whereas some public TCRs were present in many individuals. Several of the top co-occurrence clusters appeared to be linked to parvovirus B19, influenza, CMV and Epstein-Barr virus, according to a later analysis. Correlated functional status among segregating V segments might be attributable to linkage disequilibrium, but an unknown experimental factor could not be ruled out. CMV serostatus was the only immune exposure information available for the cohort. In a later analysis, most CMV-associated TCR beta chains were found to appear HLA-restricted, with HLA associations seemingly driven largely by CMV exposure. In vitro tests confirmed that a few of the cytomegalovirus-associated TCR beta chains recognize cytomegalovirus antigens. In a later genetic analysis, fewer N-insertions in productive TCRs were reported among donors in an Asian-associated ancestry cluster than the roughly 710-donor mean. In a later analysis, HLA-associated TCR beta chains showed more clonal expansion and lower generation probabilities than non-associated chains that were equally common. A further reported finding was that TCR beta sequences accurately predicted the HLA-A and HLA-B alleles for most subjects in the first cohort. A later analysis found that TCR association rates varied across HLA loci, with DRB1 alleles showing the most associated TCRs and HLA-C alleles the fewest. In the study, some 180 TCR beta chains were listed as associated with cytomegalovirus. Strong co-occurrence of HLA alleles, especially DR and DQ, made assigning TCR associations to individual alleles difficult. The cohort was sequenced for TCR beta chains only, and without alpha or paired-chain data the features that could be detected were limited. The classifier was reported to diagnose cytomegalovirus status with high specificity and sensitivity in both the original and validation cohorts. Because HLA typing was unavailable for some donors at each locus, only the typed subset was used in association tests. It was suggested by the authors that the approach could potentially be generalized to other disease states and immunological phenotypes. In an earlier analysis of fewer than 750 of the donors, most TCR beta V segments were observed in productive rearrangements about 90% or about 30% of the time, broadly matching IMGT annotations. The presence/absence analyses assumed that sequencing depth was roughly uniform across donors, and that assumption may not be true. Because counts were too low, about 18 rarely observed V segments, including chromosome 9 orphons, were left out of the earlier analysis of approximately 580 of the donors. Some IMGT-functional V segments, including TRBV6-2 and TRBV6-3, could not be distinguished by the 87-base-pair reads and were therefore excluded. At a false discovery rate of 0.05, a later analysis linked 16,000 or so TCR beta sequences to specific HLA alleles. A cluster of highly shared sequence variants was judged likely to be a technical artifact of the sequencing pipeline.

Comments on this clone: Its cognate antigen has yet to be identified. No qualities accompany the bases; no much larger clone lies one base away.

The clonotype was recovered from a man aged 25 to 40 in good health and CMV-seronegative. Recombination linked TRBV15 to TRBJ1-4; 9 central nucleotides agree with TRBD1. The specimen sequenced was PBMCs. The bases read TGTGCCACCAGCAGAAATCGACAGGGGGATGAAAAACTGTTTTTT. It codes for CATSRNRQGDEKLFF.